These 17 T cell receptor beta chains came from one sample sequenced in a study of T cell responses to AZD1222 COVID-19 vaccine. Libraries were prepared by immunoSEQ multiplex PCR; TCRdb keeps only in-frame clonotypes and omits some of them. The sample yields under 150,000 clones, roughly 90% seen once. The starting material was peripheral blood, obtained 28 days after the second AZD1222 dose. The source is an adult who received the AZD1222 COVID-19 vaccine.

This clone was counted a few times. The chain employs TRBV30 and TRBJ1-6; 10 bases agree with TRBD1. V shed 7 bases, J shed 7 bases, and the junction held 4 bases outside the gene matches. The CDR3 runs 13 residues. Germline V CDR1 and CDR2: GTSNPN, SVGIG (reference sequence). CDR3 nucleotides: TGTGCCTATGCGGGACAGGGGAATTCACCCCTCCACTTT. This translates into CAYAGQGNSPLHF.

CDR3 protein: CASSPQTAQPQHF. As DNA, the CDR3 is TGTGCCAGTAGTCCCCAGACAGCCCAGCCCCAGCATTTT. J is TRBJ1-5 and V is TRBV19; D may be TRBD1 (5 bases). V was clipped by 5 bases and J by 7 bases, with 12 bases between them. Germline lookup yields CDR1 LNHDA and CDR2 SQIVND (reference sequence). The CDR3 sequence is 13 residues long.

J is TRBJ1-5 and V is TRBV2; 10 nucleotides align to TRBD1. The CDR3 totals 15 residues. Germline V gene sequence: CDR1 SNHLY, CDR2 FYNNEI. The V gene end was trimmed by 6 bases and the J gene end by 6 bases; junction bases not matched to a gene: 8. DNA of the CDR3: TGTGCCAGCAGGGTCGACAGGGGGCGAAGTCAGCCCCAGCATTTT. Protein: CASRVDRGRSQPQHF. Full variable domain (outside the CDR3, taken from reference TRBV2 and TRBJ1-5): EPEVTQTPSHQVTQMGQEVILRCVPISNHLYFYWYRQILGQKVEFLVSFYNNEISEKSEIFDDQFSVERPDGSNFTLKIRSTKLEDSAMYFCASRVDRGRSQPQHFGDGTRLSIL.

The chain joins TRBV5-8 to TRBJ2-4; TRBD2 might be the D (5 bases). The CDR3 has 18 residues. Trimming removed 1 base from V and 7 bases from J, with 24 bases in between. The germline V gene has CDR1 SGHTS and CDR2 YDEGEE. The CDR3 coding sequence is TGTGCCAGCAGCTTGCCCGGGGTGGGAGCGGCCCTTGGGAACATTCAGTACTTC. Its protein is CASSLPGVGAALGNIQYF.

The chain recombines TRBV28 with TRBJ2-7; D is possibly TRBD1 or TRBD2 (6 bases each). The V gene lost 4 bases and the J gene lost 4 bases, with 17 bases spanning the gap. The length of the CDR3 is 15 residues. Germline V gene data show CDR1 as MDHEN and CDR2 as SYDVKM. The CDR3 DNA reads as TGTGCCAGCAGTTCCCCGGGAAGGGGGGATTACGAGCAGTACTTC. It encodes CASSSPGRGDYEQYF.

This clone was picked up one time. This chain joins TRBV28 and TRBJ2-3; D might be TRBD2 (6 bases). CDR3 length: 15 residues. V lost 3 bases to trimming and J lost 8 bases, with 18 bases between them. The germline V gene encodes CDR1 MDHEN and CDR2 SYDVKM. The CDR3 bases are TGTGCCAGCAGTTTCGGCGGGGCCCTTTCCCTTACGCAGTATTTT. This sequence encodes CASSFGGALSLTQYF.

This chain uses TRBV30 with TRBJ1-4, with a weak D call TRBD1 (6 bases). V was pared by 8 bases and J by 6 bases, with 13 bases between. Germline-derived CDR1 and CDR2 are GTSNPN and SVGIG (reference sequence). The CDR3 totals 12 residues. DNA for the CDR3: TGTGCCGGAGGGGGTGAAGATGAAAAACTGTTTTTT. Its translation: CAGGGEDEKLFF.

For the CDR3, the DNA is TGCGCCAGCAGCTCCCAAGAGACCCAGTACTTC. It encodes CASSSQETQYF. The chain carries TRBV5-1 and TRBJ2-5, with D uncertain. Trimming shortened V by 3 bases and J by 1 base, and 1 base separated the two germline ends. The CDR3 is 11 amino acids. Germline lookup yields CDR1 SGHRS and CDR2 YFSETQ.

The V gene is TRBV5-1, the J gene TRBJ2-7; 8 bases fit TRBD1. The germline CDR1 and CDR2 sequences are SGHRS and YFSETQ. V lost 3 bases and J lost 3; bases outside the gene matches: 5. This CDR3 region has 14 residues. The CDR3 sequence is CASSSWDRYYEQYF. The CDR3 DNA is TGCGCCAGCAGCTCCTGGGACAGGTACTACGAGCAGTACTTC. Complete variable domain (other parts from reference TRBV5-1 and TRBJ2-7): KAGVTQTPRYLIKTRGQQVTLSCSPISGHRSVSWYQQTPGQGLQFLFEYFSETQRNKGNFPGRFSGRQFSNSRSEMNVSTLELGDSALYLCASSSWDRYYEQYFGPGTRLTVT.

The chain carries TRBV10-3 and TRBJ2-2; 11 nucleotides line up with TRBD2. CDR3 length: 16 amino acids. V lost 6 bases to trimming and J lost 2 bases; unmatched junction nucleotides: 5. From germline, CDR1 is ENHRY and CDR2 SYGVKD. CDR3 bases: TGTGCCATCAGCTCCGGACTAGCGGGTAACACCGGGGAGCTGTTTTTT. It is translated as CAISSGLAGNTGELFF.

This clone was picked up a small number of times. This sequence joins TRBV4-1 and TRBJ2-1, with D uncertain. The CDR3 spans 16 residues. Germline V gene lookup returns CDR1 MGHRA and CDR2 YSYEKL. V lost 1 base, J lost 0 bases, and 10 bases lay in between. This CDR3 is CASSQVDLFSYNEQFF. The DNA of the CDR3 is TGCGCCAGCAGCCAAGTAGACTTGTTCTCCTACAATGAGCAGTTCTTC.

J is TRBJ1-5 and V is TRBV2; D not resolved. The V end was cut by 4 bases, the J end by 5 bases, with 9 bases between. The CDR3 is 13 amino acids. Germline assignment: CDR1 SNHLY and CDR2 FYNNEI. The CDR3 sequence: CASSVVSDQPQHF. The DNA for the CDR3 is TGTGCCAGCAGTGTTGTCAGCGATCAGCCCCAGCATTTT.

The chain recombines TRBV19 with TRBJ1-1; 8 bases are a match to TRBD1. CDR1 LNHDA and CDR2 SQIVND come from the germline V gene (reference sequence). Trimming at V came to 7 bases and at J to 6 bases, leaving 10 bases not matched to a gene. The CDR3 spans 14 residues. CDR3 protein: CASKTQGDGSEAFF. The CDR3 DNA is TGTGCCAGTAAGACACAGGGGGATGGTTCTGAAGCTTTCTTT.

The chain couples TRBV7-6 to TRBJ2-7, with a possible D match to TRBD2 (6 bases). V lost 1 base to trimming and J lost 7 bases, with 23 bases between them. The CDR3 sequence is 17 residues long. The V gene's germline CDR1 is SGHVS and CDR2 FNYEAQ. The CDR3 DNA sequence: TGTGCCAGCAGCTTAGGCTCTCAATCCCGTTCCGGAGGGGAGCAGTACTTC. The encoded protein is CASSLGSQSRSGGEQYF. The full variable domain, its missing parts supplied by reference TRBV7-6 and TRBJ2-7, is GAGVSQSPRYKVTKRGQDVALRCDPISGHVSLYWYRQALGQGPEFLTYFNYEAQQDKSGLPNDRFSAERPEGSISTLTIQRTEQRDSAMYRCASSLGSQSRSGGEQYFGPGTRLTVT.

This CDR3 reads CASSQDRRRSSYNEQFF. In nucleotides, the CDR3 is TGTGCCAGCAGCCAAGATCGGAGGCGGAGCTCCTACAATGAGCAGTTCTTC. The chain employs TRBV3-1 (or the pseudogene TRBV3-2) and TRBJ2-1, with D maybe TRBD2 (5 bases). Trimming left V 0 bases short and J 0 bases short, with 12 bases between. The CDR3 totals 17 residues. Germline-derived CDR1 and CDR2 are LGHDT and YNNKEL (reference sequence).

This chain uses TRBV7-3 with TRBJ1-2; TRBD1 matches at 7 bases. The CDR3 contains 14 residues. Trimming at V came to 1 base and at J to 5 bases, leaving 4 bases not matched to a gene. CDR1 is SGHTA and CDR2 is FQGTGA in the germline V gene. CDR3 region: CASSLRDSSYGYTF. For the CDR3, the DNA is TGTGCCAGCAGCTTAAGGGACAGTAGTTATGGCTACACCTTC.

This rearrangement joins TRBV4-1 to TRBJ1-1, with TRBD1 as a possible D gene (5 bases). With 4 bases removed from V and 0 bases from J, the gap between germline ends came to 9 bases. The V gene's germline CDR1 is MGHRA and CDR2 YSYEKL. The CDR3 length is 14 residues. In nucleotides, the CDR3 is TGCGCCAGCAGCCGACAGATAATGAACACTGAAGCTTTCTTT. Residues: CASSRQIMNTEAFF.